This T cell receptor (beta chain) was obtained from a study of cytomegalovirus exposure and HLA in healthy donors (dated by TCRdb to about 2017). Context from the whole study: An earlier analysis of 587 of the donors reported 250 to 350 Gb of sequence data and around 110 million unique TCR beta sequences from 150 million to 200 million T cells. Approximately 300 gigabases of sequencing data and around 88 million unique TCR sequences made up an early release that covered approximately 650 HLA-typed donors. The genetic ancestry cluster associated with self-reported Caucasian donors included roughly 84% of the roughly 400 genotyped donors. The study aimed to test whether signatures of past pathogen exposure could be identified by cataloging public T cell receptors. The study used immunosequencing to profile the T cell repertoires of approximately 630 subjects and linked those repertoires to cytomegalovirus serostatus. A separate validation cohort of roughly 110 different subjects was used in addition to the 666-subject first cohort. To predict cytomegalovirus infection status, the study brought together high-throughput TCR immunosequencing, statistical association of individual TCRs with disease status, and machine learning. In a later analysis, previously published TCR beta repertoires from 666 donors were re-analyzed and high-resolution HLA genotyping was added so that TCR occurrence patterns could be studied. In the later analysis, no new phenotypic data were used to find candidate immune exposures; instead, reliance was placed on TCR beta sequences and their occurrence across donors. In an earlier analysis of 587 of the donors, high-throughput TCR beta sequencing was used to judge whether each TCR beta V gene segment behaved as functional or pseudogenic. Donor age, sex, ethnicity and CMV serostatus were compiled together with the repertoire data. In a later genetic analysis, genome-wide SNP genotypes for about 55% of the roughly 700 donors were used, and that subset was treated as a discovery cohort. All discovery cohort repertoires had been generated on a single sequencing platform. HLA typing covered class I and class II loci at four-digit resolution. Typing coverage differed by locus: A, B, C, DRB1 and DQB1 were typed in about 629-630 donors, DQA1 in about 560, DPA1 in 600 to 610, and DPB1 in roughly 470. Five DR-DQ haplotypes were treated as single units for association and clustering because of strong linkage in the cohort. Among some 410 genotyped donors of the cohort, an average of approximately 240,000 unique TCR beta nucleotide sequences were sequenced per donor, roughly 20% of them non-productive.

In total, 600 or so healthy bone marrow donors made up the cohort. All cohort members were sampled while nominally healthy, although unrecorded immune exposures were likely present. The donor tested CMV seropositive, placing the donor among the 289 seropositive members of the cohort. Every donor gave a peripheral blood sample, and the peripheral blood mononuclear cells from that sample were used for TCR beta sequencing. The Qiagen DNeasy Blood Extraction Kit was used to extract genomic DNA from the blood cell samples. General findings and caveats noted by the study authors: A few of the identified cytomegalovirus-associated TCR beta chains were confirmed in vitro to be specific for cytomegalovirus antigens. Assigning TCR associations to individual alleles was difficult when HLA alleles, especially DR and DQ, strongly co-occurred. According to a later analysis, parvovirus B19, influenza, CMV and Epstein-Barr virus appeared linked to several top co-occurrence clusters. Sequencing depth was assumed to be roughly uniform across donors in the presence/absence analyses, though that assumption may not hold. In an earlier analysis of some 640 of the donors, most TCR beta V segments were observed in productive rearrangements about 87% or about 30% of the time, broadly matching IMGT annotations. In both the original and validation cohorts, the classifier was reported to diagnose cytomegalovirus status with high specificity and sensitivity. In a later analysis, over 15,000 TCR beta sequences were associated with specific HLA alleles at a false discovery rate of 0.05. A total of 164 TCR beta chains were listed by the study as associated with cytomegalovirus. In a later analysis, the rate of TCR association differed among HLA loci, with DRB1 alleles having the most associated TCRs and HLA-C alleles having the fewest. This cohort had only TCR beta chains sequenced, and the lack of alpha or paired-chain data limited which features could be detected. According to the authors, the approach could potentially be generalized to other disease states and immunological phenotypes. Roughly 17 rarely observed V segments, including chromosome 9 orphons, were excluded from the earlier analysis of about 600 of the donors because counts were too low. Because some donors lacked HLA typing at each locus, the association tests relied only on the typed subset. A further reported finding was that TCR beta sequences accurately predicted the HLA-A and HLA-B alleles for most subjects in the first cohort. According to a later analysis, most CMV-associated TCR beta chains appeared to be HLA-restricted, and the HLA associations seemed to be driven largely by CMV exposure. The sequencing pipeline was judged likely to have produced a cluster of highly shared sequence variants as a technical artifact. In a later genetic analysis, a missense DCLRE1C variant was associated with V-gene and J-gene trimming of TCR beta chains, and the association was replicated in an independent cohort. Some IMGT-functional V segments, including TRBV6-2 and TRBV6-3, could not be told apart with the 87-base-pair reads, so those segments were excluded. In a later analysis, HLA-associated TCR beta chains showed more clonal expansion and lower generation probabilities than non-associated chains that were equally common. A later genetic analysis reported fewer N-insertions in productive TCRs among donors in an Asian-associated ancestry cluster than the roughly 690-donor mean. Immune exposure information for the cohort was limited to CMV serostatus. Across donors, most TCR sequences were observed very rarely, whereas some public TCRs were present in many individuals. Linkage disequilibrium might explain the correlated functional status among segregating V segments, but an unknown experimental factor could not be ruled out.

Library creation used the immunoSEQ multiplex PCR assay. The multiplex PCR relied on a mix of 60 forward primers for TCR Vbeta segments and 13 reverse primers for TCR Jbeta segments. Amplification of the CDR3 region of rearranged TCR beta genes was performed with a multiplex PCR assay on genomic DNA. Amplified TCR beta libraries were sequenced as 87-base-pair reads on the Illumina HiSeq System. The study's own analysis went as follows. In a later analysis, 80 million or so unique TCR beta chains were counted across the approximately 670 repertoires, and roughly 10 million of these chains were shared by at least two donors. Raw reads were error-corrected and collapsed into unique sequences with a nearest-neighbor algorithm that merged closely related sequences to remove PCR and sequencing errors. To assign V, D and J gene segments, CDR3 sequences were aligned to IMGT reference sequences. Each retained sequence needed at least a six-nucleotide match to both a V gene segment and a J gene segment. Rearrangements were called productive when the CDR3 lacked stop codons and stayed in frame with V and J; all others were non-productive. Following IMGT convention, CDR3 was defined as the stretch from the second conserved V-encoded cysteine to the conserved J-encoded phenylalanine. Sequences without an unambiguous match to a single V gene segment were excluded from the earlier analysis of several hundred of the donors. An earlier analysis of some 500 of the donors classified V segments as functional when productive rearrangements were above 56.7% and as segregating when the standard deviation between donors was above 5%. A statistical classification framework was built to diagnose cytomegalovirus status from the catalog of TCR beta chain sequences. A later analysis assigned V and J genes by comparing TCR nucleotide sequences with IMGT/GENE-DB human TR gene sequences. In a later analysis, CDR3 sequences and most-parsimonious VDJ recombination scenarios were assigned using the TCRdist pipeline. In a later analysis, every TCR beta chain was defined by the combination of its CDR3 amino acid sequence and its V-gene family, and reads without a unique V-gene family were dropped. To address suspected cross-contamination and a sequencing artifact, a later analysis removed 550 to 750 highly shared, low-generation-probability nucleotide sequences. In a later analysis, a clonal expansion index for each public chain was calculated from normalized within-repertoire ranks of inferred template counts. In a later analysis, generation probabilities were computed using a VDJ recombination model fitted to out-of-frame rearrangements, and the results were checked against IGoR. Hypergeometric tests were used in a later analysis to score TCR-TCR, TCR-HLA and TCR-CMV co-occurrence, with a repertoire-size bias correction applied to the TCR pairs. False discovery rates were estimated in a later analysis by permuting HLA or CMV assignments 20 times. In a later analysis, co-occurring TCRs were grouped using DBSCAN, and TCRdist sequence similarity was added for clustering within HLA-allele-positive subsets. Co-occurrence clustering excluded repertoires with fewer than 30,000 or more than 120,000 public chains, plus five with anomalous nucleotide sharing. Not all clones reach the TCRdb copy of this immuneACCESS table, which keeps in-frame sequences only. Checked studies attribute under half of the gap to unresolved V genes and leave the rest unexplained. The DNA gave D and trimming, while V, J and clone size come from that table. The sample records tens of thousands of clones, about 85% of which are singletons. Jointly, the top ten make up roughly 14% of the sample.

For this clone: Its antigen remains unidentified. The junction and the germline gene differ at one end; a read error may be behind it.

The CDR3 goes from the cysteine to the phenylalanine over 14 residues. The retained sequence is limited to the CDR3, 42 bases, with the frame set at the first base. Sequences SGHVS (CDR1) and FQNEAQ (CDR2) are obtained from the germline V gene. This TCR came from a woman in her 40s in good health and CMV-seropositive. This sequence uses TRBV7-8 and TRBJ2-5, with TRBD2 perhaps the D gene, on 5 matching bases. Sequencing input: PBMCs. The CDR3: CASSLAPAEGTQYF. The DNA is as follows: TGTGCCAGCAGCCTAGCCCCCGCCGAGGGGACCCAGTACTTC. Outside the CDR3, residues come from the reference TRBV7-8 and TRBJ2-5 proteins, so the full variable domain is: GAGVSQSPRYKVAKRGQDVALRCDPISGHVSLFWYQQALGQGPEFLTYFQNEAQLDKSGLPSDRFFAERPEGSVSTLKIQRTQQEDSAVYLCASSLAPAEGTQYFGPGTRLLVL.